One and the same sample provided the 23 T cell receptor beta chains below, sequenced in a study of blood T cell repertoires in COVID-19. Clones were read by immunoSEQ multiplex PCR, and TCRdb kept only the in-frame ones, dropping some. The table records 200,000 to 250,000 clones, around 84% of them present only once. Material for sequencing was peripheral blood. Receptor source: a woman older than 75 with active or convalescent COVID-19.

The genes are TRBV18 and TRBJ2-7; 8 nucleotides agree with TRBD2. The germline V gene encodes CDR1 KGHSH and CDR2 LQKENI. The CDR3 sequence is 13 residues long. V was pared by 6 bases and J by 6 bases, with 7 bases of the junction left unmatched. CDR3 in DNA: TGTGCCAGCTCCGGACTAGCCGAGAGCGAGCAGTACTTC. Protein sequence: CASSGLAESEQYF.

The CDR3 coding sequence is TGCGCCAGCAGCGAACGACGGAGGAGCTCCTACAATGAGCAGTTCTTC. Its translation: CASSERRRSSYNEQFF. The chain has TRBV5-1 and TRBJ2-1, with D possibly being TRBD2 (5 bases). The V and J ends lost 4 bases and 0 bases respectively, with 14 bases between them. The CDR3 sequence is 16 residues long. Per germline, CDR1 SGHRS and CDR2 YFSETQ.

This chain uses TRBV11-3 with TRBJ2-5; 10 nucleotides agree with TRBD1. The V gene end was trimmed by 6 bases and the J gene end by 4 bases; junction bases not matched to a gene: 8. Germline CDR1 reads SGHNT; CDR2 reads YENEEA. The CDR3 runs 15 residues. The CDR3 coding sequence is TGTGCCAGCAGGCCCGGGACAGGGGTATCAGAGACCCAGTACTTC. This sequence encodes CASRPGTGVSETQYF.

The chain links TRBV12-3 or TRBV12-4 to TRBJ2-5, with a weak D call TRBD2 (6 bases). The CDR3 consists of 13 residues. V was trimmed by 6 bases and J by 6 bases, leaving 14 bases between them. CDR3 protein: CASRPSAGKTQYF. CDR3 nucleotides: TGTGCCAGCAGACCCTCGGCGGGAAAGACCCAGTACTTC.

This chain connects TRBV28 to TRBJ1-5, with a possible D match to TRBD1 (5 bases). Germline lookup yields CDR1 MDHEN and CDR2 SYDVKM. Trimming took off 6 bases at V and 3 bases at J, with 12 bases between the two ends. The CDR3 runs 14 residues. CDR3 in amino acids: CASSPGGNNQPQHF. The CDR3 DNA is TGTGCCAGCAGCCCGGGGGGGAACAATCAGCCCCAGCATTTT.

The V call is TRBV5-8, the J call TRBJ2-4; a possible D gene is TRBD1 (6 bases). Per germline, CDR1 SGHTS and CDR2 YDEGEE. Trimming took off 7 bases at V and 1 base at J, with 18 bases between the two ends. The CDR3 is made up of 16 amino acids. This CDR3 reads CASYGTPKGAKNIQYF. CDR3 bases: TGTGCCAGCTACGGGACACCGAAGGGTGCCAAAAACATTCAGTACTTC.

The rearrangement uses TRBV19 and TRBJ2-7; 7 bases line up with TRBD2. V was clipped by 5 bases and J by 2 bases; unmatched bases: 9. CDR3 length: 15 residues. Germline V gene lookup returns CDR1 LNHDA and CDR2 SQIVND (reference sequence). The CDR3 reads CASSPPFGTTYEQYF. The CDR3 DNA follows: TGTGCCAGTAGTCCCCCCTTCGGGACTACCTACGAGCAGTACTTC.

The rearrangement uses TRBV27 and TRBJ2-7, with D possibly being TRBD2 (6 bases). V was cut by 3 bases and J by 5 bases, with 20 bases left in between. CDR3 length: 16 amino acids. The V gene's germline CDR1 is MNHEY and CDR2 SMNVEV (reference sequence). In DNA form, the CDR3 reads TGTGCCAGCAGTTTCACCGCGACTAGAGTTAAGAACGAGCAGTACTTC. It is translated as CASSFTATRVKNEQYF.

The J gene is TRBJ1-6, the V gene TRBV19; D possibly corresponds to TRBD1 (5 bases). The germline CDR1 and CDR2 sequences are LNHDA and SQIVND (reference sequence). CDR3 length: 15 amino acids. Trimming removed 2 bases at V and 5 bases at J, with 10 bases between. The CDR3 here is CASSIRRGHNSPLHF. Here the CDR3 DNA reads TGTGCCAGTAGTATACGGCGGGGCCATAATTCACCCCTCCACTTT.

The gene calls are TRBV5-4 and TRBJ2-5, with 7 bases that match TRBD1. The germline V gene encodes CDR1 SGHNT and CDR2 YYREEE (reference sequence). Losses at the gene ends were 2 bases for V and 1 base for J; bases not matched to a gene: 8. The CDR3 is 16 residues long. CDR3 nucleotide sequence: TGTGCCAGCAGCTTCTCAATAGGGACAGTCCAAGAGACCCAGTACTTC. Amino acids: CASSFSIGTVQETQYF.

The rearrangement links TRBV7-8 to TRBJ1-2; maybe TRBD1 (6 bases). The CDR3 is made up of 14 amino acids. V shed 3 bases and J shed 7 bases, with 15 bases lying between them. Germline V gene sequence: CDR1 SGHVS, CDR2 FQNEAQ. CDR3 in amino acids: CASSLATGTIGYTF. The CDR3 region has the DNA TGTGCCAGCAGCTTGGCTACAGGGACGATTGGCTACACCTTC. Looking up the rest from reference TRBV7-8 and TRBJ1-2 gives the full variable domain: GAGVSQSPRYKVAKRGQDVALRCDPISGHVSLFWYQQALGQGPEFLTYFQNEAQLDKSGLPSDRFFAERPEGSVSTLKIQRTQQEDSAVYLCASSLATGTIGYTFGSGTRLTVV.

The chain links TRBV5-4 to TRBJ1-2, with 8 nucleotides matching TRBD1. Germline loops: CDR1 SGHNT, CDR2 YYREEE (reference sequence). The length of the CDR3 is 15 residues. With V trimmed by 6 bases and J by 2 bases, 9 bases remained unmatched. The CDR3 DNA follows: TGTGCCAGCACCGAACCGAACAGGGGGAACTATGGCTACACCTTC. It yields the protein CASTEPNRGNYGYTF.

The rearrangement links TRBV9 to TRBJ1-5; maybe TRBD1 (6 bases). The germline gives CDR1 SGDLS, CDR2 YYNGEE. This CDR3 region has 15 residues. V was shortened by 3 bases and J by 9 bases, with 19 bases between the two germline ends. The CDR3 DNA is TGTGCCAGCAGCGCGGACAGTAGCACCGGGCGGCCCCAGCATTTT. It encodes CASSADSSTGRPQHF. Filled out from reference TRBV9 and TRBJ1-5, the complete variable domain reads DSGVTQTPKHLITATGQRVTLRCSPRSGDLSVYWYQQSLDQGLQFLIQYYNGEERAKGNILERFSAQQFPDLHSELNLSSLELGDSALYFCASSADSSTGRPQHFGDGTRLSIL.

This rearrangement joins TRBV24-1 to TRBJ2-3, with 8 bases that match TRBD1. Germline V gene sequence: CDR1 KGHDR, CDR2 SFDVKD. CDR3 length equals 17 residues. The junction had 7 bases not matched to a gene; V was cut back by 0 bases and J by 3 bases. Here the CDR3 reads CATSDLSGGEWTDTQYF. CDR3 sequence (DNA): TGTGCCACCAGTGATTTGTCAGGGGGCGAGTGGACAGATACGCAGTATTTT.

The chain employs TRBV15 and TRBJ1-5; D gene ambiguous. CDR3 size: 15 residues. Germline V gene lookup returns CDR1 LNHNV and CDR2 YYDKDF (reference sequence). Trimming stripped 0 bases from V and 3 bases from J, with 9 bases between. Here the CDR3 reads CATSRDGLTNQPQHF. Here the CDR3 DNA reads TGTGCCACCAGCAGAGATGGACTGACCAATCAGCCCCAGCATTTT.

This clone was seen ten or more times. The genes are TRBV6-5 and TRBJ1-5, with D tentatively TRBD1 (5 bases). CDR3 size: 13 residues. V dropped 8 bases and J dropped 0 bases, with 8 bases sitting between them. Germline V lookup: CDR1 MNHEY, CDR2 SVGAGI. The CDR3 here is CASQDNSNQPQHF. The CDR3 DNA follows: TGTGCCAGCCAGGACAATAGCAATCAGCCCCAGCATTTT.

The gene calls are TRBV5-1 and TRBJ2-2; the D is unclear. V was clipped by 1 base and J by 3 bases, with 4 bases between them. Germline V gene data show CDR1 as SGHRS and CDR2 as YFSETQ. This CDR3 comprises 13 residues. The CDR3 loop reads CASSLSDTGELFF. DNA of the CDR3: TGCGCCAGCAGCTTGTCAGACACCGGGGAGCTGTTTTTT.

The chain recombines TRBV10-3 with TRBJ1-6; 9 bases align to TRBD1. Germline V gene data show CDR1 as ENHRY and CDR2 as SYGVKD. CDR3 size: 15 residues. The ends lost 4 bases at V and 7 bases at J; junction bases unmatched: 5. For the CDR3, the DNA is TGTGCCATCAGTGCGGGACAGGGAGAAAATTCACCCCTCCACTTT. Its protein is CAISAGQGENSPLHF.

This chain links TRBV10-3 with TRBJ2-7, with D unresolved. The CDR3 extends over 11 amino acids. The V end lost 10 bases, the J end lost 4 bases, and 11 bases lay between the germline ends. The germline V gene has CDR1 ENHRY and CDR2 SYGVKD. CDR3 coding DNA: TGTGCCACCGGAGTTGGTTACGAGCAGTACTTC. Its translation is CATGVGYEQYF.

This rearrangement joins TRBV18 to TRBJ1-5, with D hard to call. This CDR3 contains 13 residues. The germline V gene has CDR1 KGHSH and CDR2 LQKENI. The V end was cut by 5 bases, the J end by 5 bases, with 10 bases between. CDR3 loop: CASSAIADQPQHF. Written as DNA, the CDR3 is TGTGCCAGCTCAGCTATAGCAGATCAGCCCCAGCATTTT. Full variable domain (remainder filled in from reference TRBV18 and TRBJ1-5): NAGVMQNPRHLVRRRGQEARLRCSPMKGHSHVYWYRQLPEEGLKFMVYLQKENIIDESGMPKERFSAEFPKEGPSILRIQQVVRGDSAAYFCASSAIADQPQHFGDGTRLSIL.

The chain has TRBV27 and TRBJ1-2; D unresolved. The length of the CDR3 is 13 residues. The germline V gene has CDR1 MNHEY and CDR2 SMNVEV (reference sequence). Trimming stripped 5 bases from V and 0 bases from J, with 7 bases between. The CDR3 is CASSLRANYGYTF. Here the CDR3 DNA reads TGTGCCAGCAGTCTAAGAGCTAACTATGGCTACACCTTC.

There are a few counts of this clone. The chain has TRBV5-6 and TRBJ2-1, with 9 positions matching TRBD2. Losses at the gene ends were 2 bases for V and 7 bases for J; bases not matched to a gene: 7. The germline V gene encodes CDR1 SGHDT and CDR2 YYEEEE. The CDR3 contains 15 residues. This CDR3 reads CASSLVLAGTNEQFF. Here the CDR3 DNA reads TGTGCCAGCAGCTTAGTGCTAGCGGGGACTAATGAGCAGTTCTTC.

Written as DNA, the CDR3 is TGTGCCAGCAGTCTTTTACTAGCGGGTAGCACAGATACGCAGTATTTT. Its protein is CASSLLLAGSTDTQYF. The V and J genes are TRBV5-4 and TRBJ2-3; TRBD2 aligns across 9 bases. Unmatched junction bases numbered 7, after V lost 5 bases and J lost 0 bases. The germline gives CDR1 SGHNT, CDR2 YYREEE (reference sequence). This CDR3 has 16 amino acids.